A single TCR beta chain is shown here with its context. Its antigen is currently unknown. This CDR3 is also generated by other DNA sequences in the sample. This sample was taken from a study of cytomegalovirus exposure and HLA in healthy donors. As for the study in general: A previous analysis identified 100 million or so unique TCR beta sequences derived from about 180 million T cells. Notes on the study in general: Most CMV-associated TCR beta chains appeared HLA-restricted in a later analysis.

PCR involved 60 Vbeta and 13 Jbeta primers. Only in-frame clones appear in the TCRdb table, and some are missing; sequencing was by immunoSEQ multiplex PCR. The sample lists roughly 240,000 clones; roughly 81% were seen once. CDR1 is SGHAT, CDR2 FQNNGV, per germline. V was pared by 5 bases and J by 2 bases, with 10 bases between. This CDR3 comprises 13 residues. V and J are TRBV11-2 and TRBJ2-7; D may be TRBD2 (6 bases). The sequence came from a girl aged 2 to 10 in good health and CMV-seronegative. Sequencing was performed on PBMCs. The CDR3 bases are TGTGCCAGCAGCCTCGGGACTGCCTACGAGCAGTACTTC. Translated: CASSLGTAYEQYF.